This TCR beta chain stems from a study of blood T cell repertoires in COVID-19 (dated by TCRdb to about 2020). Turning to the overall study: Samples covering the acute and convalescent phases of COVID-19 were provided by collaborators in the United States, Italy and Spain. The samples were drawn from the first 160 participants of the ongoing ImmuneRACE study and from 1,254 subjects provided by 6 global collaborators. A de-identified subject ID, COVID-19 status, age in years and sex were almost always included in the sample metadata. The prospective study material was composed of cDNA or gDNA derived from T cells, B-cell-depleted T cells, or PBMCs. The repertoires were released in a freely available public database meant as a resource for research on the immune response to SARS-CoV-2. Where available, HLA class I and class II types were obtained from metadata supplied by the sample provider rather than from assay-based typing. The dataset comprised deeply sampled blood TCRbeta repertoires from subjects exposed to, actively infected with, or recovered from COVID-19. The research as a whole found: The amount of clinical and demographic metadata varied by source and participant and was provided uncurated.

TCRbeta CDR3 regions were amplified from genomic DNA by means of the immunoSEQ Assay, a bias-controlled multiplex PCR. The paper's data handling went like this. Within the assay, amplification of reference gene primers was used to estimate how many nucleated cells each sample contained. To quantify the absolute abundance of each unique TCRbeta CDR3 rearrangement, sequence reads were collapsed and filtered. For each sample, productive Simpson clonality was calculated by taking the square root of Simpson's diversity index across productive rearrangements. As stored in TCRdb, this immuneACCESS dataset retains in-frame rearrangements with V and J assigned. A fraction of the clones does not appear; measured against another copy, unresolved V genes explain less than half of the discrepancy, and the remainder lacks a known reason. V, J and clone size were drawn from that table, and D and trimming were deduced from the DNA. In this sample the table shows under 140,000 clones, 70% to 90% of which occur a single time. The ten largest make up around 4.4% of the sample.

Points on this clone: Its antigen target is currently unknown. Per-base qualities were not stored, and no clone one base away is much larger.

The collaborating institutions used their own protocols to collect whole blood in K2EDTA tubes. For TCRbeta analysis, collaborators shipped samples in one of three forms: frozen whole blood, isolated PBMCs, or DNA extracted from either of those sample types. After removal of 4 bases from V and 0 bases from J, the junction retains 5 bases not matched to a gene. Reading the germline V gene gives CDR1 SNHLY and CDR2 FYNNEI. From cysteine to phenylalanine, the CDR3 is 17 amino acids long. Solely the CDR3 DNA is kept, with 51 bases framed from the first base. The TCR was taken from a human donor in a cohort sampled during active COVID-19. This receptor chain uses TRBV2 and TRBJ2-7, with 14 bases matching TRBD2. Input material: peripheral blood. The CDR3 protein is CASSVRLAGGHSYEQYF. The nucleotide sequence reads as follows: TGTGCCAGCAGTGTACGACTAGCGGGAGGGCACTCCTACGAGCAGTACTTC.